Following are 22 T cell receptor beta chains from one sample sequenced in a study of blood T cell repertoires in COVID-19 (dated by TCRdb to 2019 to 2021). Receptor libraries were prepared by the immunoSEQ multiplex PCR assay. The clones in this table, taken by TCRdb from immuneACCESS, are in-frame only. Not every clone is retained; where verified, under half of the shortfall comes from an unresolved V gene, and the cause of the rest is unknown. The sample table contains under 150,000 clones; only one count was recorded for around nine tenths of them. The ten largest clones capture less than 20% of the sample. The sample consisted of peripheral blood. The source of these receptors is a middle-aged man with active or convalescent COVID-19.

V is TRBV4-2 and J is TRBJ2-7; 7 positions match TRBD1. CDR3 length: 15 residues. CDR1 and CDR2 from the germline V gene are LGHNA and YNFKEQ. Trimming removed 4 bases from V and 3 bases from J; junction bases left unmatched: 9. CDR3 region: CASSPTRDSFYEQYF. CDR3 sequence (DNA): TGTGCCAGCAGCCCGACCCGGGACAGTTTCTACGAGCAGTACTTC.

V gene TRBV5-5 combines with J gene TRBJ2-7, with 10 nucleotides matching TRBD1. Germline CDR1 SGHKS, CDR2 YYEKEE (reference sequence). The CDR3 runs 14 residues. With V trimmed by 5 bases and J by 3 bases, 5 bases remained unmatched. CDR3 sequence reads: CASSMGQGFYEQYF. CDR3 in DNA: TGTGCCAGCAGTATGGGACAGGGGTTCTACGAGCAGTACTTC.

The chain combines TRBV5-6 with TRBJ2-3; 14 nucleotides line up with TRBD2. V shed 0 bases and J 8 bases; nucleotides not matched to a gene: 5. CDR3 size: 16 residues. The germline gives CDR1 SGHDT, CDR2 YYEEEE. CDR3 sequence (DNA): TGTGCCAGCAGCTTGGGGGGACTAGCGGGAGTCAGTACGCAGTATTTT. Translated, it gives CASSLGGLAGVSTQYF.

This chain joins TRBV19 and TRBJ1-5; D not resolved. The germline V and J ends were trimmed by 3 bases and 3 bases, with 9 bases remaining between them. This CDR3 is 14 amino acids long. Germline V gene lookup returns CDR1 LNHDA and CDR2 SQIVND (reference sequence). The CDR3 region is CASSITGSNQPQHF. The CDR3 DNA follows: TGTGCCAGTAGTATTACGGGATCCAATCAGCCCCAGCATTTT.

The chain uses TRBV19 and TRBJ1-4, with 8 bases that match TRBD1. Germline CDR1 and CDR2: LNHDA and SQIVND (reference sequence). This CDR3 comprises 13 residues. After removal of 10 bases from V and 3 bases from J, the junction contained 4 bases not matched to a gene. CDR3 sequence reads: CATSGQANEKLFF. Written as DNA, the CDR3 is TGTGCCACCTCGGGACAGGCTAATGAAAAACTGTTTTTT.

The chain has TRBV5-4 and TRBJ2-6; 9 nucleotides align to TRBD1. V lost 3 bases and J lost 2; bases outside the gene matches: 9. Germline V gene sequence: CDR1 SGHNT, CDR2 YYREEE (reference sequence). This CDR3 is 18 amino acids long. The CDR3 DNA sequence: TGTGCCAGCAGCTCGCAGCGACAGGGGGGACCTGGGGCCAACGTCCTGACTTTC. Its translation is CASSSQRQGGPGANVLTF.

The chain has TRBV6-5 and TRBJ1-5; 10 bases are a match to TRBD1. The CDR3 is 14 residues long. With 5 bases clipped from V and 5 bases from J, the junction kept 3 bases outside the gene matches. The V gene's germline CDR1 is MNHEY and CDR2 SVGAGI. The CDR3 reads CASSRDRGDQPQHF. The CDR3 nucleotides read TGTGCCAGCAGTAGGGACAGGGGTGATCAGCCCCAGCATTTT.

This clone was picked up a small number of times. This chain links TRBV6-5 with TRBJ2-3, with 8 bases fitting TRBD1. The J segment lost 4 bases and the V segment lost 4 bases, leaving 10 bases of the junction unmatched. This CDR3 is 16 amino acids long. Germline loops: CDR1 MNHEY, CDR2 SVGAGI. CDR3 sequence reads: CASSFQGADGADTQYF. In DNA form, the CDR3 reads TGTGCCAGCAGTTTCCAGGGGGCTGACGGGGCAGATACGCAGTATTTT.

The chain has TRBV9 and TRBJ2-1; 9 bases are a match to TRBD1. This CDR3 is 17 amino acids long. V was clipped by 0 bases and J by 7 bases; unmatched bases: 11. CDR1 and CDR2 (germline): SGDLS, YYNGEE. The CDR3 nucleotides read TGTGCCAGCAGCGTAGAGGGAGACAGGGGGATGATTAATGAGCAGTTCTTC. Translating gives CASSVEGDRGMINEQFF.

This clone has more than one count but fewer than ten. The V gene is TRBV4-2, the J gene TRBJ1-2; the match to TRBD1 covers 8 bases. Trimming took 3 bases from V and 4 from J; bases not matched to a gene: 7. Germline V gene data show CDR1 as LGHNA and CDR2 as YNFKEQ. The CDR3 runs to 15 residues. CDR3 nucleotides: TGTGCCAGCAGCCAGGAAGGACAGGGAAGCTATGGCTACACCTTC. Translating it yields CASSQEGQGSYGYTF.

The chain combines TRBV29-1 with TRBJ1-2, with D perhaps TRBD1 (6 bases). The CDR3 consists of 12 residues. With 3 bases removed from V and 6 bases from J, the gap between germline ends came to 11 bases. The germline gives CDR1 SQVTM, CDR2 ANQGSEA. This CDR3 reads CSVDLGANGYTF. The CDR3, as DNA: TGCAGCGTTGACCTGGGGGCGAATGGCTACACCTTC.

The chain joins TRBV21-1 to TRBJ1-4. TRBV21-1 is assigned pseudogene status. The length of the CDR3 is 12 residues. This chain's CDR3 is CASAYDSEKLFF. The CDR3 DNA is TGTGCCAGCGCGTATGATTCTGAAAAACTGTTTTTT.

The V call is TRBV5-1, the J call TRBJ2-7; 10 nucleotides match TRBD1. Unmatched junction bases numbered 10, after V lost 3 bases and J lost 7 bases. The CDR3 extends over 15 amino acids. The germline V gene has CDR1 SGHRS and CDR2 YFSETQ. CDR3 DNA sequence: TGCGCCAGCAGCTACGACCGACAGGGGGCGGGGGAGCAGTACTTC. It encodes CASSYDRQGAGEQYF.

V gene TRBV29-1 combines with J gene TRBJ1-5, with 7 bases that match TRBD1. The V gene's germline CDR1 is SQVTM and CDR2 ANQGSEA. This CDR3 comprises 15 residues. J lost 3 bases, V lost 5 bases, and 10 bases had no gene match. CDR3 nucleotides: TGCAGCGTTTCAACAGGGGAGGTTTCCAATCAGCCCCAGCATTTT. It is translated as CSVSTGEVSNQPQHF. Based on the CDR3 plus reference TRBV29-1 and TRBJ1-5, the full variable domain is SAVISQKPSRDICQRGTSLTIQCQVDSQVTMMFWYRQQPGQSLTLIATANQGSEATYESGFVIDKFPISRPNLTFSTLTVSNMSPEDSSIYLCSVSTGEVSNQPQHFGDGTRLSIL.

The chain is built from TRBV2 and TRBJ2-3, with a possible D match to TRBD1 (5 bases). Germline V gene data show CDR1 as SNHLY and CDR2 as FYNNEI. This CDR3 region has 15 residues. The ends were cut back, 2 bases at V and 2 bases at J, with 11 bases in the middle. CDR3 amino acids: CASSERRGTTDTQYF. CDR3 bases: TGTGCCAGCAGTGAAAGAAGGGGAACCACAGATACGCAGTATTTT.

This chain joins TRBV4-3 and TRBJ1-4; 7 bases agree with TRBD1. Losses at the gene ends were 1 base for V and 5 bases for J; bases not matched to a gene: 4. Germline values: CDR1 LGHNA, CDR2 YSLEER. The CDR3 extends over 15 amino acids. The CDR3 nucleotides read TGCGCCAGCAGCCAAGGCCAAGGGGGCAATGAAAAACTGTTTTTT. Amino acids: CASSQGQGGNEKLFF.

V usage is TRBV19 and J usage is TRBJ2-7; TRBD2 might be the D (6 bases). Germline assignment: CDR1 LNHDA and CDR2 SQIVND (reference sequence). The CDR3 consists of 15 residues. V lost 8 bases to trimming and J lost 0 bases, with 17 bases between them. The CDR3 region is CASAEGAQSSYEQYF. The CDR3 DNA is TGTGCCAGTGCGGAGGGAGCTCAAAGCTCCTACGAGCAGTACTTC. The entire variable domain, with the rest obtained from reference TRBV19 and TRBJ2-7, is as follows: DGGITQSPKYLFRKEGQNVTLSCEQNLNHDAMYWYRQDPGQGLRLIYYSQIVNDFQKGDIAEGYSVSREKKESFPLTVTSAQKNPTAFYLCASAEGAQSSYEQYFGPGTRLTVT.

CDR3 sequence reads: CASSAGWDSIYEQYF. The DNA for the CDR3 is TGTGCCAGCAGTGCGGGGTGGGACAGCATCTACGAGCAGTACTTC. This sequence joins TRBV2 and TRBJ2-7; 7 nucleotides agree with TRBD1. From germline, CDR1 is SNHLY and CDR2 FYNNEI. The CDR3 runs 15 residues. V dropped 4 bases and J dropped 3; count of bases not matched to a gene: 9.

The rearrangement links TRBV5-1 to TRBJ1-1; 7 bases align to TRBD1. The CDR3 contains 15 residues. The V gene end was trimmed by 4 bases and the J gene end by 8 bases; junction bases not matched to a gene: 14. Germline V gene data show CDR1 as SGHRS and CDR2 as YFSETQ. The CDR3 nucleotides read TGCGCCAGCAGCGAAACCACAGGGGTAACTACCGAAGCTTTCTTT. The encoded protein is CASSETTGVTTEAFF.

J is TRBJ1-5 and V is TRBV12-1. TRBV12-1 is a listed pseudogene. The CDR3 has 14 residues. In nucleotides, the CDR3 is TGTGCCAGCTTCTGGTACGGGGGCAATCAGCCCCAGCATTTT. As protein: CASFWYGGNQPQHF.

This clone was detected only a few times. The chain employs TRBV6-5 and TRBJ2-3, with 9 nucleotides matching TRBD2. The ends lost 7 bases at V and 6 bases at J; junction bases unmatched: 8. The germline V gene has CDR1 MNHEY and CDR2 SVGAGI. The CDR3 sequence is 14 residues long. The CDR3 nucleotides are TGTGCCAGCACCGGAGGACTAGCGTTTGATACGCAGTATTTT. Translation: CASTGGLAFDTQYF.

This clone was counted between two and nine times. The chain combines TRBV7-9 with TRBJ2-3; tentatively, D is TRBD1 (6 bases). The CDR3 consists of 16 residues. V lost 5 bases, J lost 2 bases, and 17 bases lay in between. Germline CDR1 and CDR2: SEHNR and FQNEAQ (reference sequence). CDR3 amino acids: CASSPPGTPTTDTQYF. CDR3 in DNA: TGTGCCAGCAGCCCGCCCGGGACACCAACCACAGATACGCAGTATTTT.